This TCR beta chain originates from a study of blood T cell repertoires in COVID-19. Study summary: Samples of COVID-19 (acute and convalescent) were obtained from the United States, Italy and Spain. Sample material is recorded as cDNA or gDNA derived from T cells, B-cell-depleted T cells, or PBMCs.

Per the germline V gene, CDR1 is SGHNT and CDR2 is YENEEA. The CDR3 length is 15 residues. J gave up 2 bases and V 5 bases, and 6 bases lay outside the gene matches. Original analysis: Quantification of nucleated cells was approximated via reference gene primer amplification. TCRdb's copy holds only in-frame clones and misses some; the assay was immunoSEQ multiplex PCR. That table supplies the V and J calls and clone size; D and trimming were determined from the DNA. The sample lists roughly 92,000 clones, over 70% occurring once. The TCR was taken from a woman of 80 years or more with active or convalescent COVID-19. The V gene is TRBV11-3, the J gene TRBJ2-1; 7 bases fit TRBD1. Sequenced input: peripheral blood. The CDR3 region is CASSPPGTAYNEQFF. DNA for the CDR3: TGTGCCAGCAGCCCCCCCGGGACAGCCTACAATGAGCAGTTCTTC.